Listed below are T cell receptor beta chains from one sample, sequenced in a study of T-cell reconstitution after alpha-beta-depleted transplantation in children. From the PCR reads, TCRdb called clonotypes with MiXCR, one entry per CDR3 protein. The sample yields 190,000 or so distinct CDR3 sequences, approximately 7% seen once. Sequencing was performed on PBMCs from the stem cell graft donor, taken from the stem cell graft. These receptor sequences come from a human donor who donated a stem cell graft to a child with Wiskott-Aldrich syndrome. Each CDR3 is given with its conserved first and last residue. The order of the fields is J gene, D gene, V gene, clone size, CDR3 DNA, CDR3 protein. The D gene is left open where the match is weak. The size of a clone is reported for some rows only, either as once, few or many, or as a class for expanded clones.

>TRBJ1-6|.|TRBV12-3/TRBV12-4|many
TGTGCCAGCAGTTTAGGGCAACCTTCACCCCTCCACTTT
CASSLGQPSPLHF
>TRBJ2-1|TRBD2|TRBV6-1|many
TGTGCCAGCACTGAAAGGGTAGCGGGGGCATATGAGCAGTTCTTC
CASTERVAGAYEQFF
>TRBJ1-6|.|TRBV12-3/TRBV12-4|many
TGTGCCAGCAGTTCTCCGACAGAAAATTCACCCCTCCACTTT
CASSSPTENSPLHF
>TRBJ2-3|.|TRBV2|.
TGTGCCAGCATCCGACAGTCGGCAGATACGCAGTATTTT
CASIRQSADTQYF
>TRBJ2-3|.|TRBV5-6|.
TGTGCCAGCACCCCGGGCGGGCGCACAGATACGCAGTATTTT
CASTPGGRTDTQYF
>TRBJ2-3|.|TRBV7-9|many
TGTGCCAGCAGCTTAGCGAGCGCGATCACAGATACGCAGTATTTT
CASSLASAITDTQYF
>TRBJ2-1|TRBD2|TRBV12-3/TRBV12-4|many
TGTGCCAGCAGTTTATGGTCTAGCGGCTACAATGAGCAGTTCTTC
CASSLWSSGYNEQFF
>TRBJ1-2|.|TRBV12-3/TRBV12-4|many
TGTGCCAGCGCGGGGACGACCTATGGCTACACCTTC
CASAGTTYGYTF
>TRBJ2-5|.|TRBV9|many
TGTGCCAGCAGCGTCAGGTACCAAGAGACCCAGTACTTC
CASSVRYQETQYF
>TRBJ1-5|.|TRBV12-3/TRBV12-4|many
TGTGCCAGCAGTTTAGGAGGCTCCAATCAGCCCCAGCATTTT
CASSLGGSNQPQHF
>TRBJ2-1|TRBD2|TRBV2|few
TGTGCCAGCATCGGGACTAGCGGGGGCCACGAGCAGTTCTTC
CASIGTSGGHEQFF
>TRBJ2-1|TRBD2|TRBV30|.
TGTGCCTTTGGACTAGCGGGGCGAAACAATGAGCAGTTCTTC
CAFGLAGRNNEQFF
>TRBJ2-6|TRBD1|TRBV6-2/TRBV6-3|many
TGTGCCAGCAGTCCCCGGGACAGGGGGCGCGGTGGGGCCAACGTCCTGACTTTC
CASSPRDRGRGGANVLTF
>TRBJ2-7|.|TRBV2|many
TGTGCCAGCAGTGAAGAGAGGCCAGGTGGGCGAACCCATACCTACGAGCAGTACTTC
CASSEERPGGRTHTYEQYF
>TRBJ2-5|TRBD2|TRBV29-1|many
TGCAGCGTCGGACCTAGCGGGGCCGACCAAGAGACCCAGTACTTC
CSVGPSGADQETQYF
>TRBJ2-1|.|TRBV30|many
TGTGCCTGGAGGGCAGGGAAATACAATGAGCAGTTCTTC
CAWRAGKYNEQFF
>TRBJ2-2|.|TRBV12-3/TRBV12-4|many
TGTGCCAGCAGTCTAGCTCACGGGGAGCTGTTTTTT
CASSLAHGELFF
>TRBJ2-1|.|TRBV11-2|many
TGTGCCAGCAGCTTACTGGTGGGAGTTTTAAGTGGATCCTACAATGAGCAGTTCTTC
CASSLLVGVLSGSYNEQFF
>TRBJ2-3|.|TRBV20-1|many
TGCAGTGCTAGAGATCAAGGGGGATGGGGGACAGATACGCAGTATTTT
CSARDQGGWGTDTQYF
>TRBJ2-1|.|TRBV5-1|many
TGCGCCAGCAGCCGCCGGGACGTTTACAATGAGCAGTTCTTC
CASSRRDVYNEQFF
>TRBJ1-4|.|TRBV6-6|.
TGTGCCATCCAGGGGTTAGGAGATGAAAAACTGTTTTTT
CAIQGLGDEKLFF
>TRBJ2-7|TRBD2|TRBV6-1|many
TGTGCCAGCAGTAGCCCCCTTGGCGGGAGTTATGAGCAGTACTTC
CASSSPLGGSYEQYF
>TRBJ2-6|TRBD1|TRBV11-2|.
TGTGCCAGCAGCTTAGATCAGCCAGGGGGCCCTGGGGCCAACGTCCTGACTTTC
CASSLDQPGGPGANVLTF
>TRBJ2-1|.|TRBV12-3/TRBV12-4|many
TGTGCCAGCACCCAGAATAACAATGAGCAGTTCTTC
CASTQNNNEQFF
>TRBJ1-6|TRBD1|TRBV5-1|many
TGCGCCAGCAGCTTGTGGGGGGACAGGGTTGGTTCACCCCTCCACTTT
CASSLWGDRVGSPLHF
>TRBJ2-1|.|TRBV12-3/TRBV12-4|once
TGTGCCAGCAATAAGGAGTACCCGGCCCAGAATGAGCAGTTCTTC
CASNKEYPAQNEQFF
>TRBJ2-2|.|TRBV5-1|many
TGCGCCAGCAGCTTGGACACTTTTGTCTCCGGGGAGCTGTTTTTT
CASSLDTFVSGELFF
>TRBJ2-7|.|TRBV6-5|many
TGTGCCAGCAGTTACGGGCGGCAGGGTAGCTACGAGCAGTACTTC
CASSYGRQGSYEQYF